The 13 T cell receptor beta chains reported below all come from one sample, sequenced in a study of post-analysis software for immune sequencing data. No cognate antigen is known for these TCRs. The TCR beta cDNA libraries carried unique molecular identifiers. MiXCR, run by TCRdb on the PCR reads, gives a single entry per CDR3 protein. The sample contains about 620,000 distinct CDR3 sequences, 44% of which appear only once. General study results and limits: Relative to controls, patients had about 5 TRBV segments at higher frequency, with TRBV5-6, TRBV5-1 and TRBV20-1 among these.

The specimen sequenced was blood. These receptors were taken from a girl aged 10-17 years with multiple sclerosis.

The rearrangement uses TRBV7-2 and TRBJ1-5; 7 nucleotides agree with TRBD1. The germline V gene has CDR1 SGHTA and CDR2 FQGNSA. This CDR3 contains 16 residues. V trimming: 1 base; J trimming: 7 bases; junction bases outside the gene matches: 10. Here the CDR3 reads CASSLVGTAPKQPQHF. The CDR3 DNA is TGTGCCAGCAGCTTAGTCGGGACAGCCCCTAAGCAGCCCCAGCATTTT. The full variable domain, completed using reference TRBV7-2 and TRBJ1-5, is GAGVSQSPSNKVTEKGKDVELRCDPISGHTALYWYRQSLGQGLEFLIYFQGNSAPDKSGLPSDRFSAERTGGSVSTLTIQRTQQEDSAVYLCASSLVGTAPKQPQHFGDGTRLSIL.

The gene calls are TRBV10-3 and TRBJ2-1; TRBD2 agrees at 7 bases. Looked up from germline, CDR1 is ENHRY and CDR2 is SYGVKD. This CDR3 is 15 amino acids long. V lost 2 bases and J lost 2; bases outside the gene matches: 3. The CDR3 sequence is CAISEVGLAYNEQFF. In DNA, the CDR3 is TGTGCCATCAGTGAGGTAGGACTAGCCTACAATGAGCAGTTCTTC.

The rearrangement joins TRBV12-3 or TRBV12-4 to TRBJ2-7, with D uncertain. The CDR3 spans 14 residues. V lost 2 bases and J 3 bases, leaving 11 bases between the germline ends. In DNA, the CDR3 is TGTGCCAGCAGTTTAATGGTTAGCAGCTACGAGCAGTACTTC. Protein: CASSLMVSSYEQYF.

The chain uses TRBV7-2 and TRBJ2-3; D gene unclear. The CDR3 totals 13 residues. The V end lost 0 bases, the J end lost 4 bases, and 5 bases lay between the germline ends. Germline V gene sequence: CDR1 SGHTA, CDR2 FQGNSA. The CDR3 here is CASSLASPDTQYF. The CDR3, as DNA: TGTGCCAGCAGCTTAGCTAGCCCAGATACGCAGTATTTT.

This clonotype was counted between two and nine times. This rearrangement joins TRBV5-1 to TRBJ2-3; a possible D gene is TRBD1 (5 bases). The CDR3 contains 13 residues. V shed 4 bases and J shed 4 bases, with 10 bases lying between them. Germline V CDR1 and CDR2: SGHRS, YFSETQ. CDR3 DNA: TGCGCCAGCAGCAGCGTAGGGGCAGATACGCAGTATTTT. Translated: CASSSVGADTQYF.

This sequence joins TRBV12-3 or TRBV12-4 and TRBJ2-1; 10 positions match TRBD2. This CDR3 is 15 amino acids long. With 2 bases clipped from V and 9 bases from J, the junction kept 7 bases outside the gene matches. Written as DNA, the CDR3 is TGTGCCAGCAGTTTACTAGCGGGAGAGCCTGGTGAGCAGTTCTTC. This codes for CASSLLAGEPGEQFF.

The V and J genes are TRBV7-8 and TRBJ2-1, with 13 bases matching TRBD2. V was clipped by 4 bases and J by 6 bases; unmatched bases: 15. Germline CDR1 is SGHVS and CDR2 is FQNEAQ. This CDR3 comprises 19 residues. The CDR3 loop is CASSSPPRLAGGGPNEQFF. DNA for the CDR3: TGTGCCAGCAGCTCCCCCCCACGACTAGCGGGAGGAGGTCCCAATGAGCAGTTCTTC.

The chain uses TRBV7-8 and TRBJ2-3; 8 bases map to TRBD2. This CDR3 spans 15 amino acids. Germline trimming cut 7 bases from V and 1 base from J; bases unmatched to any gene: 7. Germline loops: CDR1 SGHVS, CDR2 FQNEAQ. The CDR3 DNA reads as TGTGCCAGCAACCGGGGGCGGGGGGGCACAGATACGCAGTATTTT. Translating it yields CASNRGRGGTDTQYF. Filled out from reference TRBV7-8 and TRBJ2-3, the complete variable domain reads GAGVSQSPRYKVAKRGQDVALRCDPISGHVSLFWYQQALGQGPEFLTYFQNEAQLDKSGLPSDRFFAERPEGSVSTLKIQRTQQEDSAVYLCASNRGRGGTDTQYFGPGTRLTVL.

The V call is TRBV4-1, the J call TRBJ2-7, with D possibly TRBD2 on 5 matching bases. Between the trimmed V and J ends, which lost 4 bases and 2 bases, there was a span of 15 bases. CDR3 length: 15 amino acids. Germline V lookup: CDR1 MGHRA, CDR2 YSYEKL. In DNA form, the CDR3 reads TGCGCCAGCAGCCTGGGTTTCGACGGGACCTACGAGCAGTACTTC. Protein: CASSLGFDGTYEQYF.

This clonotype has more than one count but fewer than ten. The rearrangement links TRBV4-1 to TRBJ2-5; 13 bases map to TRBD2. The CDR3 runs to 17 residues. Trimming removed 2 bases from V and 2 bases from J; junction bases left unmatched: 5. CDR1 and CDR2 (germline): MGHRA, YSYEKL. CDR3 residues: CASSQPWGLAGQETQYF. The CDR3 DNA follows: TGCGCCAGCAGCCAACCCTGGGGACTAGCGGGGCAAGAGACCCAGTACTTC.

This clonotype showed up just a few times. V is TRBV11-3 and J is TRBJ2-3, with D hard to call. Trimming left V 5 bases short and J 7 bases short, with 13 bases between. The V gene's germline CDR1 is SGHNT and CDR2 YENEEA. CDR3 length equals 13 residues. CDR3 nucleotides: TGTGCCAGCAGCAACGTCCCTCGGAATACGCAGTATTTT. As protein: CASSNVPRNTQYF.

This clonotype was found a few times. This chain links TRBV5-1 with TRBJ2-7; D is ambiguous. There are 14 residues in the CDR3. Looked up from germline, CDR1 is SGHRS and CDR2 is YFSETQ. Trimming took off 6 bases at V and 3 bases at J, with 16 bases between the two ends. CDR3 region: CASTKDLPLYEQYF. The DNA of the CDR3 is TGCGCCAGCACCAAAGACTTACCACTCTACGAGCAGTACTTC.

As for this clonotype: A junction end diverges from the germline sequence, so it may reflect a read error. The chain employs TRBV12-3 or TRBV12-4 and TRBJ2-3; 7 positions match TRBD2. The CDR3 spans 15 residues. CDR3 protein: CASRGGSLTTDMQYF. Written as DNA, the CDR3 is TGTGCCAGCAGGGGCGGGAGTTTGACGACAGATATGCAGTATTTT.